These T cell receptor beta chains were read from a single sample in a study of early T cells in non-severe SARS-CoV-2 infection. From the 5' RACE reads, TCRdb called clonotypes with MiXCR, one entry per CDR3 protein. The sample carries under 40,000 distinct CDR3 sequences, 5.5% to 7% recorded once. The material sequenced was whole blood. Every receptor here comes from an adult who was a healthcare worker with PCR-confirmed SARS-CoV-2 infection or an uninfected control (not recorded which). CDR3s leave out the opening cysteine and the closing phenylalanine or tryptophan.

TRBV4-2	ASSTGTPIGVSTDTQY
TRBV20-1	SASGQSYEQY
TRBV18	ASSPEGEAAF
TRBV10-1	ASGTLNTGELF
TRBV24-1	ATSDLPGLAGVNEQF
TRBV12-3/TRBV12-4	ASSLAVSDQPQH
TRBV29-1	SVEDRLAGVEQF
TRBV7-2	ASSDLAGGLTQY
TRBV11-2	ASSLVKVKSGSSYNEQF
TRBV20-1	SARESETQY
TRBV25-1	ASLGTGTLY
TRBV6-1	ASGGQGAYEQY
TRBV6-1	ASSEAGIADRTDTQY
TRBV12-3/TRBV12-4	ASSDGQGDTEAF
TRBV11-2	AAPTDRLTYEQY
TRBV4-2	ASSHPSAGGHANSGANVLT
TRBV29-1	SVDRQATGELF
TRBV24-1	ATSDLGTGKEAEAF
TRBV18	ASSPQTESNYGYT
TRBV6-1	ATVWELSSYNEQF
TRBV7-9	ASNPRI
TRBV10-3	ARDRGLYGYT
TRBV4-1	ASSQEDRGGNQPQH
TRBV11-2	ASSFRDSYNSPLH
TRBV18	ASRQEGTEAF
TRBV28	ASTWGGTSNQPQH
TRBV24-1	ATSSRTDYTGELF
TRBV10-3	AISRPGETQY
TRBV12-3/TRBV12-4	ASSLFRDRATEAF
TRBV3-1	ASSQDVGLAENTQY
TRBV18	ASSPPLLRGTEAF
TRBV18	ASSPPSGANVLT
TRBV18	ASSPGDAGRAF
TRBV18	ASSTPDRELYQPQH
TRBV18	ASSPLAGGLDEQF